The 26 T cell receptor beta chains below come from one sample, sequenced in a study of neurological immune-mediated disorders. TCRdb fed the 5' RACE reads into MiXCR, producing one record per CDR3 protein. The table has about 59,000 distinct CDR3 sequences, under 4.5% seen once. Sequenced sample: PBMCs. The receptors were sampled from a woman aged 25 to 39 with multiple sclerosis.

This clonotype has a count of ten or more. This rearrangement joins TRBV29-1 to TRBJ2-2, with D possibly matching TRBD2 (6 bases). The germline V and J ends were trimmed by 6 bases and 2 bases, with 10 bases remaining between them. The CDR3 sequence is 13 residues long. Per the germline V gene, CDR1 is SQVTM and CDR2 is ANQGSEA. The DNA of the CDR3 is TGCAGCGTGAGGGACTTCAACACCGGGGAGCTGTTTTTT. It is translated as CSVRDFNTGELFF.

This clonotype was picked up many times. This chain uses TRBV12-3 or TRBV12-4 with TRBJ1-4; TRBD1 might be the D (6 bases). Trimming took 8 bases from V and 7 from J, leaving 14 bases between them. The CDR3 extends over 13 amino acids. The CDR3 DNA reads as TGTGCCAGCGCAGGGGCGTTGGGTGAAAAACTGTTTTTT. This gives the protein CASAGALGEKLFF.

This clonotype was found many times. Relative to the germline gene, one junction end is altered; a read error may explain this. The CDR3 region is CSATLAGVSYEEYF. Here the CDR3 DNA reads TGCAGTGCCACACTAGCGGGGGTTTCCTACGAGGAGTACTTC. This chain joins TRBV20-1 and TRBJ2-7; 11 bases map to TRBD2. The CDR3 has 14 amino acids. The V gene's germline CDR1 is DFQATT and CDR2 SNEGSKA (reference sequence).

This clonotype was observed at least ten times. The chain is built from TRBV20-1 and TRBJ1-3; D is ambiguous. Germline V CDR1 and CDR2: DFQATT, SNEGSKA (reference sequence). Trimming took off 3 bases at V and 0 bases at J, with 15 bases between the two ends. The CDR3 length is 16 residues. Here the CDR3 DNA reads TGCAGTGCTAGTGACTCTGGAAAGGACTCTGGAAACACCATATATTTT. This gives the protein CSASDSGKDSGNTIYF.

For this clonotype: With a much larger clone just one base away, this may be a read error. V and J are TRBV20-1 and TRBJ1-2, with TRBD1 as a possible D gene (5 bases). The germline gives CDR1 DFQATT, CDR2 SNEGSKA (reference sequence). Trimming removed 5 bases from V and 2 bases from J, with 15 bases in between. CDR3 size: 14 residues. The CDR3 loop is CSAPLGGKNYGYTF. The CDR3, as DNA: TGCAGTGCTCCCCTGGGGGGGAAAAACTATGGCTACACCTTC.

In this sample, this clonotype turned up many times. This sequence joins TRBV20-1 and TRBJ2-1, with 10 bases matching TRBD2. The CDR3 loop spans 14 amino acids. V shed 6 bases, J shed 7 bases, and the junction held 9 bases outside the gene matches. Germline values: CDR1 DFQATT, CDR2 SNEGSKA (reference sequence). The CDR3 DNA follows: TGCAGTGCCAGCCGAACTAGCGGGGCAAATGAGCAGTTCTTC. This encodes CSASRTSGANEQFF.

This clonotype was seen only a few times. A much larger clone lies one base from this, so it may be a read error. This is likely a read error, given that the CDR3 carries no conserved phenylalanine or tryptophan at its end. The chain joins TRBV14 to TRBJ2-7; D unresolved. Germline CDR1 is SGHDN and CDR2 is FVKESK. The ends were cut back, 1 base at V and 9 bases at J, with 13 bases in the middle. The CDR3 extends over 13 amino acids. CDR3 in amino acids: CASSQGPLSGQYI. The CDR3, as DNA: TGTGCCAGCAGCCAAGGCCCTTTATCTGGGCAGTACATC.

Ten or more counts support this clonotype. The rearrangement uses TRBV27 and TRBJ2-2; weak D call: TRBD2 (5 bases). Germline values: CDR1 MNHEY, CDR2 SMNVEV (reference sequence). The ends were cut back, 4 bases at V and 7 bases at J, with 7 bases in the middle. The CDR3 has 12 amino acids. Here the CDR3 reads CASSYGIGELFF. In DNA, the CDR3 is TGTGCCAGCAGTTACGGGATCGGGGAGCTGTTTTTT.

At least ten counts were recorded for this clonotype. CDR3 nucleotides: TGCAGTGCTAGAGGAGGGGGGTACTACGAGCAGTACTTC. It translates to CSARGGGYYEQYF. The chain recombines TRBV20-1 with TRBJ2-7, with D perhaps given as TRBD1 or TRBD2 (6 bases each). The CDR3 length is 13 residues. CDR1 DFQATT and CDR2 SNEGSKA come from the germline V gene (reference sequence). V was pared by 1 base and J by 3 bases, with 10 bases between.

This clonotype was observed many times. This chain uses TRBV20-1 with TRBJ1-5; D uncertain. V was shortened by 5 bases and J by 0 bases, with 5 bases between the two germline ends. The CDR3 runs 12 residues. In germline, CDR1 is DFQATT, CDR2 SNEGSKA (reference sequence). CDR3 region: CSARLSNQPQHF. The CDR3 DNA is TGCAGTGCTCGACTTAGCAATCAGCCCCAGCATTTT.

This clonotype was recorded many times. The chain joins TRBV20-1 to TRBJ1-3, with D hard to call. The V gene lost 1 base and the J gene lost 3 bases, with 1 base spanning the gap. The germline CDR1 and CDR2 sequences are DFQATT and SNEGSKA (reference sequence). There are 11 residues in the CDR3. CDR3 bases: TGCAGTGCTAGAGTTGGAAACACCATATATTTT. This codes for CSARVGNTIYF.

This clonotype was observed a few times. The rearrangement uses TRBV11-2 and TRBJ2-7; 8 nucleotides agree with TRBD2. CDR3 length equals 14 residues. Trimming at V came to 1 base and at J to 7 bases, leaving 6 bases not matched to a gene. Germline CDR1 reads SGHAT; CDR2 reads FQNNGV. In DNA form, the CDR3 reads TGTGCCAGCAGCTTAGCGGGAGGGCCGGGGGAGCAGTACTTC. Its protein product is CASSLAGGPGEQYF. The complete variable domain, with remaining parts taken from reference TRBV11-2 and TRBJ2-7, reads EAGVAQSPRYKIIEKRQSVAFWCNPISGHATLYWYQQILGQGPKLLIQFQNNGVVDDSQLPKDRFSAERLKGVDSTLKIQPAKLEDSAVYLCASSLAGGPGEQYFGPGTRLTVT.

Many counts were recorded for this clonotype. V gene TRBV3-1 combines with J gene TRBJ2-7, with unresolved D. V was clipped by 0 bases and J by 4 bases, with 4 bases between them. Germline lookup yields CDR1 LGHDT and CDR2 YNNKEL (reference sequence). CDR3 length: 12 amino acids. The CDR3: CASSQDRYEQYF. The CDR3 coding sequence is TGTGCCAGCAGCCAAGATAGATACGAGCAGTACTTC.

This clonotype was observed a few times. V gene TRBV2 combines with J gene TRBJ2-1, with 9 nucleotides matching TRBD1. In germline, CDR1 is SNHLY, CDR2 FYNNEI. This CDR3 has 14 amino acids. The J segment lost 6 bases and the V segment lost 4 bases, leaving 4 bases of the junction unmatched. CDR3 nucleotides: TGTGCCAGCAGTGCGGAGACAGGGGGCAATGAGCAGTTCTTC. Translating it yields CASSAETGGNEQFF.

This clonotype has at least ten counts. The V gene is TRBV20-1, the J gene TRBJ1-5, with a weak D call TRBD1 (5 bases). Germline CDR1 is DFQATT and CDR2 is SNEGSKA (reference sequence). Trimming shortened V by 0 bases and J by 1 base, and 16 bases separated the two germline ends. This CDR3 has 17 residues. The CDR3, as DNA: TGCAGTGCTAGAGATCTCAGAGGGGTTCAGAGCAATCAGCCCCAGCATTTT. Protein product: CSARDLRGVQSNQPQHF.

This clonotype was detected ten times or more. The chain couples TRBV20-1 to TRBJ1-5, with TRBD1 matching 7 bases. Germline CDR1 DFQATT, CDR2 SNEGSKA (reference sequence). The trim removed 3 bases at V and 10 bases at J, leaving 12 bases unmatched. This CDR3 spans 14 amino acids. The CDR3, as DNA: TGCAGTGCTAGTCCCGCCCGACAGGGAAATCCCCAGCATTTT. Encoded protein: CSASPARQGNPQHF.

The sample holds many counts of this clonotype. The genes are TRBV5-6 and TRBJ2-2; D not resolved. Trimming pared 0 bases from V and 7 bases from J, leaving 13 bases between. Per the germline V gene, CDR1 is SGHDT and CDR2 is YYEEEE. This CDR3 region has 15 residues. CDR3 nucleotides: TGTGCCAGCAGCTTGGGAGCAGGAACGGGCGGGGAGCTGTTTTTT. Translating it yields CASSLGAGTGGELFF.

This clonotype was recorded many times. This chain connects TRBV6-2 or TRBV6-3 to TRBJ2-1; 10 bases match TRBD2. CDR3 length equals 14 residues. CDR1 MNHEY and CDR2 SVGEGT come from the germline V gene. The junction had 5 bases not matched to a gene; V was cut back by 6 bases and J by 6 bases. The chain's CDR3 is CASRASGRANEQFF. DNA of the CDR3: TGTGCCAGCAGGGCTAGCGGGAGAGCCAATGAGCAGTTCTTC.

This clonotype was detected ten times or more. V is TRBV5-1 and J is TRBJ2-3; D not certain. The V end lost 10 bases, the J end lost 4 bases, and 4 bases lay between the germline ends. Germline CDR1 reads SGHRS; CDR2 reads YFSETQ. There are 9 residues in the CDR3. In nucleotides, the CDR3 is TGCGCCGACGCAGATACGCAGTATTTT. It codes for CADADTQYF.

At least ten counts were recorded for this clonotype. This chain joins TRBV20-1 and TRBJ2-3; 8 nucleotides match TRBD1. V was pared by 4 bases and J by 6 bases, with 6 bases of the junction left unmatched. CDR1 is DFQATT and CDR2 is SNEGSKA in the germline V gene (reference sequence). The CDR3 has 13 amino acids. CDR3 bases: TGCAGTGCTATAACCGACAGGGGCGATACGCAGTATTTT. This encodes CSAITDRGDTQYF.

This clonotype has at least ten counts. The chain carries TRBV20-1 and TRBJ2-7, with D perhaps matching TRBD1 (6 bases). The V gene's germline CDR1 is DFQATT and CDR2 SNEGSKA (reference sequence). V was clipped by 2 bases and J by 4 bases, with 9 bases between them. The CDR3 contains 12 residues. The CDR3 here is CSARYGTYEQYF. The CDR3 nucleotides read TGCAGTGCTAGATACGGGACATACGAGCAGTACTTC.

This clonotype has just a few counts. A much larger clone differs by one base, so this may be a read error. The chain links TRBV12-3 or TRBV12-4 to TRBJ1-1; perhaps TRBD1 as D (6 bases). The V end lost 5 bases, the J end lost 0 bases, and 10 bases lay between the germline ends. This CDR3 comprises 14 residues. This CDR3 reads CASSPGQLNTEAFF. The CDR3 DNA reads TGTGCCAGCAGTCCGGGACAACTGAACACTGAAGCTTTCTTT.

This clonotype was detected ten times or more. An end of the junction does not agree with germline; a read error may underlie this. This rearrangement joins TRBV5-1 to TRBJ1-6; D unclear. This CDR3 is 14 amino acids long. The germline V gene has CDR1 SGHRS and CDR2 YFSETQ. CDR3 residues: CASSNPEYNSPLNF. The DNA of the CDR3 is TGCGCCAGCAGCAATCCTGAATATAATTCACCCCTCAACTTT.

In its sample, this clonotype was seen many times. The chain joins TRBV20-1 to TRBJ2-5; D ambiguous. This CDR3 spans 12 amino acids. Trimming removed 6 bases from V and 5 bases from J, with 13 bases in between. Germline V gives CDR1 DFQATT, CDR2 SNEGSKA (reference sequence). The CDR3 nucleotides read TGCAGTGCCCCTAAAGGTCCCGAGACCCAGTACTTC. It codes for CSAPKGPETQYF.

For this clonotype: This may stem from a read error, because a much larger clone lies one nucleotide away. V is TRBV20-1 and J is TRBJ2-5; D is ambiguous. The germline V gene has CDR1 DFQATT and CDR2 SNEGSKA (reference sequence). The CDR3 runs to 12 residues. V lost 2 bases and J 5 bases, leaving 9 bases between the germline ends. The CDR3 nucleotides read TGCAGTGCTAGAAGGATAGCTGAGACCCAGTACTTC. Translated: CSARRIAETQYF.

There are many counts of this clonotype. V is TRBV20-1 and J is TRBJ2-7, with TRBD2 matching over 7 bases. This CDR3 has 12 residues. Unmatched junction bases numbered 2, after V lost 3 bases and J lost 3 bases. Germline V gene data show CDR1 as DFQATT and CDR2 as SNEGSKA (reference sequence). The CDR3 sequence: CSARERDYEQYF. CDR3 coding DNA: TGCAGTGCTAGGGAGCGGGACTACGAGCAGTACTTC.